Listed here are 10 T cell receptor beta chains from one sample, sequenced in a study of blood T cells in healthy people across ages. The second PCR ran about 7 to 12 cycles with a sample-barcoded 5' primer and J-beta primers. TCRdb independently ran MiXCR on the 5' RACE reads; one entry per CDR3 protein. The sample includes about 800,000 distinct CDR3 sequences, around a quarter of them seen just once. Another study also made use of these data, one on T cells of mothers and their children.

The specimen sequenced was blood. The receptors derive from a boy aged 5-17 years in good health.

The sample holds a few counts of this clonotype. J is TRBJ2-1 and V is TRBV20-1; TRBD1 matches 8 bases. V trimming: 6 bases; J trimming: 3 bases; junction bases outside the gene matches: 7. The CDR3 is 14 residues long. Germline V lookup: CDR1 DFQATT, CDR2 SNEGSKA (reference sequence). CDR3 residues: CSARVDRGYNEQFF. The CDR3 DNA is TGCAGTGCACGAGTAGACAGGGGCTACAATGAGCAGTTCTTC.

V usage is TRBV7-2 and J usage is TRBJ2-6, with D maybe TRBD2 (5 bases). CDR1 is SGHTA and CDR2 is FQGNSA in the germline V gene. Trimming left V 4 bases short and J 13 bases short, with 17 bases between. The CDR3 loop spans 14 amino acids. CDR3 nucleotides: TGTGCCAGCAGCTCGAGCGGCCTGGCGACGGTCCTGACTTTC. Encoded protein: CASSSSGLATVLTF.

V usage is TRBV7-3 and J usage is TRBJ2-2; D call uncertain. CDR3 size: 17 residues. Trimming left V 2 bases short and J 0 bases short, with 13 bases between. Germline CDR1 and CDR2: SGHTA and FQGTGA. CDR3 sequence: CASSLLVGRTNTGELFF. CDR3 DNA: TGTGCCAGCAGCTTATTAGTGGGCAGGACGAACACCGGGGAGCTGTTTTTT. The full variable domain, its missing parts supplied by reference TRBV7-3 and TRBJ2-2, is GAGVSQTPSNKVTEKGKYVELRCDPISGHTALYWYRQSLGQGPEFLIYFQGTGAADDSGLPNDRFFAVRPEGSVSTLKIQRTERGDSAVYLCASSLLVGRTNTGELFFGEGSRLTVL.

V gene TRBV29-1 combines with J gene TRBJ2-7; D remains ambiguous. Trimming took off 6 bases at V and 2 bases at J, with 14 bases between the two ends. Germline V gene data show CDR1 as SQVTM and CDR2 as ANQGSEA. There are 13 residues in the CDR3. In nucleotides, the CDR3 is TGCAGCGTGAGGAATGGTGGGGCCTACGAGCAGTACTTC. It codes for CSVRNGGAYEQYF.

The genes are TRBV7-3 and TRBJ2-2; D is perhaps TRBD1 (5 bases). Germline V gene data show CDR1 as SGHTA and CDR2 as FQGTGA. The V and J ends lost 7 bases and 8 bases respectively, with 14 bases between them. The CDR3 loop spans 13 amino acids. As DNA, the CDR3 is TGTGCCAGCACCAACCTAGGGGCAGGGGAGCTGTTTTTT. Its protein is CASTNLGAGELFF.

The V and J genes are TRBV5-1 and TRBJ1-1, with a tentative D call TRBD1 (5 bases). Germline V gene data show CDR1 as SGHRS and CDR2 as YFSETQ. V shed 6 bases and J shed 0 bases, with 9 bases lying between them. The CDR3 runs 13 residues. The CDR3 reads CASTGFMNTEAFF. The CDR3 coding sequence is TGCGCCAGCACAGGGTTCATGAACACTGAAGCTTTCTTT.

This clonotype appeared a few times. This CDR3 reads CSATGGSETQYF. In DNA form, the CDR3 reads TGCAGCGCCACAGGGGGCTCAGAGACCCAGTACTTC. This chain links TRBV29-1 with TRBJ2-5; 9 positions match TRBD1. The V and J ends lost 7 bases and 4 bases, in that order; junction bases with no gene match: 4. CDR1 and CDR2 from the germline V gene are SQVTM and ANQGSEA. CDR3 length: 12 amino acids.

J is TRBJ1-1 and V is TRBV6-6; no firm D call. Germline V gene data show CDR1 as MNHNY and CDR2 as SVGAGI (reference sequence). Trimming cost V 7 bases and J 7 bases, with 13 bases left between them. The CDR3 has 12 amino acids. The CDR3, as DNA: TGTGCCAGCACCTTTGAAAGGGTTGAAGCTTTCTTT. Its protein is CASTFERVEAFF.

The V and J genes are TRBV6-6 and TRBJ1-4, with D maybe TRBD1 (5 bases). The germline V gene has CDR1 MNHNY and CDR2 SVGAGI (reference sequence). Between the trimmed V and J ends, which lost 4 bases and 8 bases, there was a span of 14 bases. This CDR3 spans 14 amino acids. Here the CDR3 reads CASSSDMWGEKLFF. In DNA, the CDR3 is TGTGCCAGCAGTTCCGACATGTGGGGCGAAAAACTGTTTTTT.

The CDR3, as DNA: TGCGCCAGCAACGGACAGCGGGCGAGCGAGCAGTACTTC. This encodes CASNGQRASEQYF. The chain is built from TRBV10-2 and TRBJ2-5; either TRBD1 or TRBD2 may supply D (6 bases each). TRBJ2-7 matches the DNA end more closely, so the J call is doubtful. Germline V gene data show CDR1 as WSHSY and CDR2 as SAAADI. The CDR3 loop spans 13 amino acids.